The 25 T cell receptor beta chains reported below all come from one sample, sequenced in a study of shared clonotypes between healthy human individuals. TCRdb's table, derived via immunoSEQ multiplex PCR, lists solely in-frame clones and lacks some. The table lists around 620,000 clones, approximately 95% of them singletons. The naive CD8 subset, CD45RO-negative cells positively selected for CCR7, excluded terminally differentiated effector memory CD45RA+ cells. What was sequenced was naive CD8+ T cells sorted from blood. The origin of the receptors is a young woman in good health.

This rearrangement joins TRBV5-4 to TRBJ2-7, with 10 nucleotides matching TRBD2. The CDR3 is 15 amino acids. Germline CDR1 SGHNT, CDR2 YYREEE (reference sequence). The ends lost 0 bases at V and 4 bases at J; junction bases unmatched: 4. DNA for the CDR3: TGTGCCAGCAGCTTGGCCCCAGCGGGAGGGTACGAGCAGTACTTC. As protein: CASSLAPAGGYEQYF.

The J gene is TRBJ1-3, the V gene TRBV10-2; D may be TRBD1 (5 bases). The V end lost 8 bases, the J end lost 4 bases, and 9 bases lay between the germline ends. The CDR3 is 12 residues long. Germline V gives CDR1 WSHSY, CDR2 SAAADI. The CDR3 DNA is TGCGCCAGCCTGGGGGAAGGAAACACCATATATTTT. This sequence encodes CASLGEGNTIYF.

The chain recombines TRBV5-6 with TRBJ2-1; TRBD2 matches 7 bases. CDR3 length equals 16 residues. V shed 4 bases, J shed 7 bases, and the junction held 14 bases outside the gene matches. Per germline, CDR1 SGHDT and CDR2 YYEEEE. Written as DNA, the CDR3 is TGTGCCAGCAGCCTCCTAAGCGGGACGGGTAGGAATGAGCAGTTCTTC. Protein: CASSLLSGTGRNEQFF.

The chain combines TRBV7-9 with TRBJ1-1; perhaps TRBD1 as D (5 bases). Germline V gene data show CDR1 as SEHNR and CDR2 as FQNEAQ (reference sequence). V was cut by 1 base and J by 4 bases, with 13 bases left in between. The CDR3 is made up of 15 amino acids. Here the CDR3 DNA reads TGTGCCAGCAGCTTAGTCGGGGACGAGGGCACTGAAGCTTTCTTT. It encodes CASSLVGDEGTEAFF.

This clone occurred once. V is TRBV4-1 and J is TRBJ2-7; 10 bases are shared with TRBD2. This CDR3 contains 22 residues. Trimming at V came to 0 bases and at J to 3 bases, leaving 23 bases not matched to a gene. Germline CDR1 is MGHRA and CDR2 is YSYEKL. DNA for the CDR3: TGCGCCAGCAGCCAAGATATGCTAGCGGGAGAGATCTCCTACTTGCCCAACTACGAGCAGTACTTC. It yields the protein CASSQDMLAGEISYLPNYEQYF.

V and J are TRBV7-8 and TRBJ1-2, with D maybe TRBD1 (6 bases). The CDR3 is 15 residues long. Germline V gives CDR1 SGHVS, CDR2 FQNEAQ. V was pared by 5 bases and J by 4 bases, with 17 bases between. The CDR3 DNA is TGTGCCAGCAGCCTCATAGGACGACAGGCCTATGGCTACACCTTC. This sequence encodes CASSLIGRQAYGYTF.

The chain combines TRBV2 with TRBJ1-5, with D unresolved. The CDR3 is 14 residues long. The V gene lost 6 bases and the J gene lost 4 bases, with 13 bases spanning the gap. Germline CDR1 reads SNHLY; CDR2 reads FYNNEI. For the CDR3, the DNA is TGTGCCAGCAGGGAAACGGAGAGTAATCAGCCCCAGCATTTT. It specifies CASRETESNQPQHF.

The rearrangement uses TRBV27 and TRBJ2-2, with D unresolved. The CDR3 sequence is 13 residues long. Trimming removed 3 bases from V and 5 bases from J, with 7 bases in between. Germline V gives CDR1 MNHEY, CDR2 SMNVEV (reference sequence). CDR3 bases: TGTGCCAGCAGTTTCGGCCATACCGGGGAGCTGTTTTTT. Encoded protein: CASSFGHTGELFF.

V is TRBV28 and J is TRBJ2-7; D is possibly TRBD1 (5 bases). The germline V gene has CDR1 MDHEN and CDR2 SYDVKM. This CDR3 contains 15 residues. V was pared by 2 bases and J by 4 bases, with 15 bases between. The CDR3 spells CASSLRPGLVYEQYF. CDR3 nucleotides: TGTGCCAGCAGTTTACGACCAGGGCTGGTTTACGAGCAGTACTTC.

The chain links TRBV10-2 to TRBJ2-7, with D perhaps matching TRBD2 (6 bases). V lost 7 bases and J 5 bases, leaving 18 bases between the germline ends. The CDR3 has 14 residues. The germline CDR1 and CDR2 sequences are WSHSY and SAAADI. The CDR3 DNA is TGCGCCAGCATGGATCCAGGGACTCTCAACGAGCAGTACTTC. Translating it yields CASMDPGTLNEQYF.

There are a few counts of this clone. The V and J genes are TRBV5-6 and TRBJ2-7; D gene unclear. The CDR3 is 15 amino acids. The germline gives CDR1 SGHDT, CDR2 YYEEEE. Trimming took 0 bases from V and 0 from J, leaving 10 bases between them. CDR3 in DNA: TGTGCCAGCAGCTTGGGCAGCCTTCTCTCCTACGAGCAGTACTTC. This codes for CASSLGSLLSYEQYF.

This clone appeared once. The J gene is TRBJ2-3, the V gene TRBV19; no clear D. V was cut by 7 bases and J by 0 bases, with 14 bases left in between. The CDR3 consists of 15 residues. Germline CDR1 is LNHDA and CDR2 is SQIVND (reference sequence). The CDR3 sequence is CASKGRTYSTDTQYF. CDR3 sequence (DNA): TGTGCCAGTAAAGGCAGGACCTATAGCACAGATACGCAGTATTTT.

This chain connects TRBV27 to TRBJ1-5; 10 positions agree with TRBD1. Germline V gene sequence: CDR1 MNHEY, CDR2 SMNVEV (reference sequence). V shed 7 bases, J shed 2 bases, and the junction held 5 bases outside the gene matches. The CDR3 loop spans 15 amino acids. The CDR3 DNA reads as TGTGCCAGCAAAACCGGGACAGGGGGCAATCAGCCCCAGCATTTT. Amino acids: CASKTGTGGNQPQHF.

This chain joins TRBV28 and TRBJ2-5; D is undetermined. The CDR3 has 14 amino acids. CDR1 MDHEN and CDR2 SYDVKM come from the germline V gene. Trimming cost V 8 bases and J 5 bases, with 18 bases left between them. CDR3 loop: CASGSPTQQETQYF. The CDR3 nucleotides are TGTGCCAGCGGATCACCCACCCAACAGGAGACCCAGTACTTC.

This chain joins TRBV9 and TRBJ2-5; 8 nucleotides align to TRBD2. The CDR3 is made up of 18 amino acids. In germline, CDR1 is SGDLS, CDR2 YYNGEE. The V segment lost 0 bases and the J segment 3 bases; nucleotides outside the gene matches: 13. The CDR3 DNA is TGTGCCAGCAGCGTAGTGACCCCTAGCGGGTTGGAAGAAGAGACCCAGTACTTC. This gives the protein CASSVVTPSGLEEETQYF.

The chain recombines TRBV29-1 with TRBJ2-1, with D possibly called TRBD1 or TRBD2 (6 bases each). The CDR3 extends over 13 amino acids. V was pared by 3 bases and J by 2 bases, with 8 bases between. CDR1 and CDR2 from the germline V gene are SQVTM and ANQGSEA. DNA of the CDR3: TGCAGCGTTGAGGGGGGCCCCTACAATGAGCAGTTCTTC. Protein product: CSVEGGPYNEQFF.

The chain combines TRBV27 with TRBJ1-1, with D unclear. V was shortened by 2 bases and J by 3 bases, with 7 bases between the two germline ends. The CDR3 totals 13 residues. Looked up from germline, CDR1 is MNHEY and CDR2 is SMNVEV (reference sequence). The CDR3 DNA is TGTGCCAGCAGTTTAAGGGTCTACACTGAAGCTTTCTTT. This translates into CASSLRVYTEAFF.

This clone was detected once. This rearrangement joins TRBV5-4 to TRBJ2-5; D gene uncertain. Trimming removed 2 bases at V and 2 bases at J, with 10 bases between. Germline V lookup: CDR1 SGHNT, CDR2 YYREEE (reference sequence). There are 14 residues in the CDR3. This CDR3 is CASSLGDKQETQYF. As DNA, the CDR3 is TGTGCCAGCAGCTTAGGTGACAAGCAAGAGACCCAGTACTTC.

This clone is a singleton in its sample. The chain links TRBV9 to TRBJ2-7; 12 bases fit TRBD2. CDR3 length: 15 residues. The trim removed 3 bases at V and 4 bases at J, leaving 5 bases unmatched. CDR1 and CDR2 (germline): SGDLS, YYNGEE. The CDR3 loop is CASSATSGRRYEQYF. The CDR3 nucleotides read TGTGCCAGCAGCGCGACTAGCGGGAGAAGGTACGAGCAGTACTTC.

The chain uses TRBV5-6 and TRBJ2-1; 12 positions match TRBD2. J gave up 7 bases and V 1 base, and 3 bases lay outside the gene matches. The CDR3 totals 15 residues. CDR1 is SGHDT and CDR2 is YYEEEE in the germline V gene. The CDR3 region has the DNA TGTGCCAGCAGCTTGCTAGCGGGAGGGCCTAATGAGCAGTTCTTC. Its protein is CASSLLAGGPNEQFF.

This chain uses TRBV5-6 with TRBJ2-7; D remains ambiguous. The V end was cut by 2 bases, the J end by 7 bases, with 13 bases between. This CDR3 comprises 13 residues. CDR1 and CDR2 (germline): SGHDT, YYEEEE. Written as DNA, the CDR3 is TGTGCCAGCAGCTTAAGGGCCCCTCGTGAGCAGTACTTC. It codes for CASSLRAPREQYF.

This chain connects TRBV7-6 to TRBJ2-7; 13 bases line up with TRBD2. V trimming: 5 bases; J trimming: 2 bases; junction bases outside the gene matches: 6. The CDR3 runs 16 residues. Germline CDR1 reads SGHVS; CDR2 reads FNYEAQ. The CDR3: CASSPWTSGGTYEQYF. The CDR3 nucleotides are TGTGCCAGCAGCCCTTGGACTAGCGGGGGTACCTACGAGCAGTACTTC.

V usage is TRBV5-1 and J usage is TRBJ1-1; D unclear. The CDR3 sequence is 13 residues long. Germline V CDR1 and CDR2: SGHRS, YFSETQ. With 2 bases removed from V and 0 bases from J, the gap between germline ends came to 5 bases. The DNA of the CDR3 is TGCGCCAGCAGCTTCCGGCTGAACACTGAAGCTTTCTTT. Its protein product is CASSFRLNTEAFF.

The sample holds one count of this clone. The chain employs TRBV9 and TRBJ1-3; D gene uncertain. The CDR3 is 14 amino acids. V was clipped by 0 bases and J by 4 bases, with 8 bases between them. The germline CDR1 and CDR2 sequences are SGDLS and YYNGEE. CDR3 in amino acids: CASSVGWSGNTIYF. The DNA of the CDR3 is TGTGCCAGCAGCGTAGGGTGGTCCGGAAACACCATATATTTT.

For the CDR3, the DNA is TGTGCCAGCACTTCAGGAGCCGAGCAGTACTTC. Its translation: CASTSGAEQYF. The rearrangement links TRBV27 to TRBJ2-7; D is unclear. The CDR3 is made up of 11 amino acids. Germline V gene data show CDR1 as MNHEY and CDR2 as SMNVEV (reference sequence). Trimming stripped 7 bases from V and 6 bases from J, with 10 bases between.